The 16 T cell receptor beta chains below all came from one sample that was sequenced in a study of blood T cells in healthy people across ages. Using a J-beta primer mix together with a sample-barcoded 5' primer, a second PCR was run for roughly 6 to 12 cycles. TCRdb re-analysed the 5' RACE reads in MiXCR, keeping a single row per CDR3 protein. The sample records hundreds of thousands of distinct CDR3 sequences, around two fifths being singletons. Sequencing was performed on blood. These receptors were taken from a man aged 80 or over in good health.

This clonotype was recorded many times. This chain connects TRBV29-1 to TRBJ2-1; no firm D call. V lost 6 bases, J lost 0 bases, and 12 bases lay in between. Per the germline V gene, CDR1 is SQVTM and CDR2 is ANQGSEA. The CDR3 runs to 14 residues. CDR3 sequence: CSVPMSSSYNEQFF. The CDR3 DNA reads as TGCAGCGTCCCCATGAGTAGCTCCTACAATGAGCAGTTCTTC.

This clonotype has ten or more counts. The V and J genes are TRBV7-9 and TRBJ1-1, with D unclear. The V end lost 0 bases, the J end lost 8 bases, and 7 bases lay between the germline ends. This CDR3 has 12 amino acids. Germline values: CDR1 SEHNR, CDR2 FQNEAQ (reference sequence). CDR3 coding DNA: TGTGCCAGCAGCTTAGCGGAAGGCGAAGCTTTCTTT. Amino acid sequence: CASSLAEGEAFF.

The chain couples TRBV20-1 to TRBJ1-5; no reliable D call. The CDR3 runs 14 residues. Trimming removed 5 bases from V and 0 bases from J, with 11 bases in between. In germline, CDR1 is DFQATT, CDR2 SNEGSKA (reference sequence). The CDR3 is CSASTTDSNQPQHF. CDR3 sequence (DNA): TGCAGTGCTTCCACGACGGATAGCAATCAGCCCCAGCATTTT.

This clonotype was counted only a few times. The V call is TRBV29-1, the J call TRBJ2-3; 7 bases are shared with TRBD2. With 3 bases clipped from V and 4 bases from J, the junction kept 1 base outside the gene matches. This CDR3 comprises 12 residues. Germline assignment: CDR1 SQVTM and CDR2 ANQGSEA. CDR3 in amino acids: CSVDRGADTQYF. CDR3 bases: TGCAGCGTTGATCGGGGGGCAGATACGCAGTATTTT.

This chain uses TRBV7-2 with TRBJ2-7, with 12 bases lining up with TRBD2. This CDR3 has 15 residues. CDR1 is SGHTA, CDR2 FQGNSA, per germline. V lost 3 bases and J lost 7; bases outside the gene matches: 7. The CDR3 region is CASSLSLAGGKEQYF. The CDR3 DNA reads as TGTGCCAGCAGCTTGAGTCTAGCGGGAGGGAAAGAGCAGTACTTC.

This clonotype has ten or more counts. This chain connects TRBV29-1 to TRBJ2-1; D remains ambiguous. Germline lookup yields CDR1 SQVTM and CDR2 ANQGSEA. Trimming removed 4 bases from V and 4 bases from J, with 8 bases in between. The CDR3 runs to 12 residues. The CDR3 DNA reads TGCAGCGTTGGCACAGATTACAATGAGCAGTTCTTC. Protein sequence: CSVGTDYNEQFF.

Note on this clonotype: The germline gene is not matched at one end of the junction; a read error may be the cause. The chain links TRBV25-1 to TRBJ2-7; TRBD1 matches at 7 bases. The CDR3 spans 15 residues. Germline assignment: CDR1 MGHDK and CDR2 SYGVNS. Written as DNA, the CDR3 is TGTGTCAGCAGCGAATTCCCAGGGGGCTCCTACGAGCAGTACTTC. Translated: CVSSEFPGGSYEQYF.

The chain combines TRBV4-3 with TRBJ2-7, with 7 bases lining up with TRBD2. With V trimmed by 4 bases and J by 2 bases, 5 bases remained unmatched. CDR3 size: 14 residues. CDR1 and CDR2 (germline): LGHNA, YSLEER. CDR3 bases: TGCGCCAGCAGCCCTTGGGAGGGGCCCTACGAGCAGTACTTC. Its protein is CASSPWEGPYEQYF.

The V gene is TRBV11-2, the J gene TRBJ2-1; TRBD2 aligns across 7 bases. Germline lookup yields CDR1 SGHAT and CDR2 FQNNGV. V lost 5 bases to trimming and J lost 13 bases; unmatched junction nucleotides: 20. The CDR3 contains 16 residues. The CDR3 DNA reads as TGTGCCAGCAGCGGCCGGGGACTACCCTCCGGGGAGACCCAGTTCTTC. Translated, it gives CASSGRGLPSGETQFF.

This clonotype appeared a few times. The chain has TRBV28 and TRBJ2-1; 8 bases are a match to TRBD2. Germline-derived CDR1 and CDR2 are MDHEN and SYDVKM. Trimming took 7 bases from V and 1 from J; bases not matched to a gene: 6. This CDR3 is built from 15 residues. As DNA, the CDR3 is TGTGCCAGCATCCTAAGCGGGAGTTCCTACAATGAGCAGTTCTTC. It is translated as CASILSGSSYNEQFF.

This clonotype showed up many times. The chain couples TRBV29-1 to TRBJ2-7; the match to TRBD1 covers 11 bases. The V and J ends lost 7 bases and 1 base, in that order; junction bases with no gene match: 12. The germline gives CDR1 SQVTM, CDR2 ANQGSEA. This CDR3 contains 16 residues. The CDR3 loop is CSALIRDRGGSYEQYF. CDR3 nucleotide sequence: TGCAGCGCTCTCATTCGGGACAGGGGGGGGTCCTACGAGCAGTACTTC.

The chain links TRBV9 to TRBJ2-3, with TRBD2 matching over 7 bases. Per germline, CDR1 SGDLS and CDR2 YYNGEE. V dropped 3 bases and J dropped 2; count of bases not matched to a gene: 18. The CDR3 totals 19 residues. CDR3 nucleotide sequence: TGTGCCAGCAGCGCGGAAGTGGGGGAGACTAGCAAAAACACAGATACGCAGTATTTT. Translation: CASSAEVGETSKNTDTQYF. Variable domain in full (rest from reference TRBV9 and TRBJ2-3): DSGVTQTPKHLITATGQRVTLRCSPRSGDLSVYWYQQSLDQGLQFLIQYYNGEERAKGNILERFSAQQFPDLHSELNLSSLELGDSALYFCASSAEVGETSKNTDTQYFGPGTRLTVL.

V gene TRBV6-1 combines with J gene TRBJ2-5; 16 bases are a match to TRBD2. V shed 3 bases, J shed 5 bases, and the junction held 3 bases outside the gene matches. This CDR3 region has 16 residues. Germline V gives CDR1 MNHNS, CDR2 SASEGT. CDR3 nucleotides: TGTGCCAGCAGTGAGCCGGGACTAGCGGGGGGGGAGACCCAGTACTTC. Translating gives CASSEPGLAGGETQYF.

The genes are TRBV10-3 and TRBJ2-5; 8 positions match TRBD1. Looked up from germline, CDR1 is ENHRY and CDR2 is SYGVKD. The CDR3 extends over 14 amino acids. V was pared by 4 bases and J by 5 bases, with 6 bases of the junction left unmatched. CDR3 residues: CAISAGQARETQYF. CDR3 DNA sequence: TGTGCCATCAGTGCGGGACAGGCCCGGGAGACCCAGTACTTC.

The J gene is TRBJ2-1, the V gene TRBV7-2; TRBD2 is a possible D gene (7 bases). This CDR3 region has 13 residues. In germline, CDR1 is SGHTA, CDR2 FQGNSA. Trimming removed 8 bases at V and 7 bases at J, with 15 bases between. CDR3 amino acids: CASGGVRGNEQFF. CDR3 nucleotides: TGTGCCAGCGGGGGGGTCAGGGGTAATGAGCAGTTCTTC.

The sample holds a few counts of this clonotype. The CDR3 nucleotides are TGTGCCAGCTCGCCAAACAGGGTTGAAAAACTGTTTTTT. It translates to CASSPNRVEKLFF. The chain employs TRBV18 and TRBJ1-4; D may be TRBD1 (6 bases). The CDR3 extends over 13 amino acids. Per the germline V gene, CDR1 is KGHSH and CDR2 is LQKENI. Trimming removed 6 bases from V and 7 bases from J, with 12 bases in between.